This is a list of T cell receptor beta chains from one sample in a study of blood T cell repertoires in COVID-19. Repertoires were generated with immunoSEQ multiplex PCR, while TCRdb's copy carries only in-frame clones and drops some. The sample holds fewer than 90,000 clones; approximately 90% are singletons and the top ten take roughly 6.8%. The sequenced sample was peripheral blood. The source of these receptors is a woman older than 75 with active COVID-19. Each CDR3 is given with its conserved first and last residue. The D gene is left open where the match is weak. Size is omitted from some rows. Given values are once, few, many or a class for expanded clones.

J	size	D	V	DNA	CDR3
TRBJ1-1	.	.	TRBV6-2/TRBV6-3	TGTGCCAGCAGTCCGACACATAAGGGGTCCACTGAAGCTTTCTTT	CASSPTHKGSTEAFF
TRBJ1-1	.	.	TRBV7-2	TGTGCCAGCAGCTTCAGGGCTGAAGCTTTCTTT	CASSFRAEAFF
TRBJ2-7	.	TRBD2	TRBV7-2	TGTGCCAGCAGCTTAGCGCTAGCGGGAGTCTCCGAGCAGTACTTC	CASSLALAGVSEQYF
TRBJ2-7	.	TRBD2	TRBV3-1/TRBV3-2	TGTGCCAGCAGCCCCCGGCCAGCGGGAGATTCCCACGAGCAGTACTTC	CASSPRPAGDSHEQYF
TRBJ1-6	.	TRBD1	TRBV4-1	TGCGCCAGCAGCCAAGTGAGGGACAGGCTTAATTCACCCCTCCACTTT	CASSQVRDRLNSPLHF
TRBJ2-7	.	TRBD2	TRBV29-1	TGCAGCGTTAGAATGGCTAGCGGGAGTCCCGAGCAGTACTTC	CSVRMASGSPEQYF
TRBJ2-3	.	TRBD1	TRBV7-3	TGTGCCAGCAGCTTAAACGCCCGACAGGGACCCACAGATACGCAGTATTTT	CASSLNARQGPTDTQYF
TRBJ2-3	.	TRBD2	TRBV7-9	TGTGCCAGCAGCTTAAGGACTAGCGGGCCGTCGGATACGCAGTATTTT	CASSLRTSGPSDTQYF
TRBJ2-7	.	.	TRBV10-1	TGCGCCATCCACCGACTTGAATGCGAGCAGTACTTC	CAIHRLECEQYF
TRBJ2-6	.	.	TRBV19	TGTGCCAGTAGTATTCGGGGGGCCAACGTCCTGACTTTC	CASSIRGANVLTF
TRBJ2-5	.	.	TRBV7-3	TGTGCCAGCAGCCCGATCTCTAGCGTCGAGACCCAGTACTTC	CASSPISSVETQYF
TRBJ2-7	.	.	TRBV28	TGTGCCAGCAGTTCAACCGGGACATATTCCTACGAGCAGTACTTC	CASSSTGTYSYEQYF
TRBJ2-7	.	TRBD1	TRBV4-3	TGCGCCAGCAGCCAGATGGACAGGTCGGGAAACGAGCAGTACTTC	CASSQMDRSGNEQYF
TRBJ2-1	.	.	TRBV2	TGTGCCAGCAGCATCTCCGGGGGTGGGTATGAGCAGTTCTTC	CASSISGGGYEQFF
TRBJ2-7	once	.	TRBV28	TGTGCCAGCAGTTCGGGAGCTCGGCTAGAGGAGCAGTACTTC	CASSSGARLEEQYF
TRBJ1-3	.	TRBD1	TRBV2	TGTGCCAGCACGCGCAGGGGGTCCGGAAACACCATATATTTT	CASTRRGSGNTIYF
TRBJ2-2	.	TRBD1	TRBV6-5	TGTGCCAGCAGACGACAGGGGTCCGGGGAGCTGTTTTTT	CASRRQGSGELFF
TRBJ2-7	.	TRBD2	TRBV28	TGTGCCAGCACTCGGACTAGCTCCTACGAGCAGTACTTC	CASTRTSSYEQYF
TRBJ1-3	.	.	TRBV28	TGTGCCAGCAGTTTGGGGTCGGGGGGGCTCTCTGGAAACACCATATATTTT	CASSLGSGGLSGNTIYF
TRBJ1-5	.	.	TRBV10-1	TGCGCCAGCAGTGAGTCGGCAGGGGCGGATAGCAATCAGCCCCAGCATTTT	CASSESAGADSNQPQHF
TRBJ2-1	few	TRBD2	TRBV27	TGTGCCAGCAGTTCAGGACTAGCGGGAGCGGGGGGCTACAATGAGCAGTTCTTC	CASSSGLAGAGGYNEQFF
TRBJ2-3	.	TRBD1	TRBV5-6	TGTGCCAGCAGCTTGCCAAGGACAGGGAGGCCCCAGTATTTT	CASSLPRTGRPQYF
TRBJ2-6	.	TRBD1	TRBV4-3	TGCGCCAGCAGCCCGTACAGGACAGGGAGCTATGGGGCCAACGTCCTGACTTTC	CASSPYRTGSYGANVLTF
TRBJ1-6	.	.	TRBV19	TGTGCCAGTAGTAAGGAGTTTAACGCCCCTTGGAATTCACCCCTCCACTTT	CASSKEFNAPWNSPLHF
TRBJ2-5	.	.	TRBV25-1	TGTGCCAGCCAGGAAGAGACCCAGTACTTC	CASQEETQYF
TRBJ2-1	once	TRBD2	TRBV2	TGTGCCAGCGGCCCGAGTAGCGGGAGGGGGGGCCACAATGAGCAGTTCTTC	CASGPSSGRGGHNEQFF
TRBJ2-7	.	TRBD1	TRBV28	TGTGCCAGCAGTGGGGACAGTTCCTACGAGCAGTACTTC	CASSGDSSYEQYF
TRBJ1-3	few	.	TRBV7-6	TGTGCCAGCAGCTTAGGACAGGTCTCTGGAAACACCATATATTTT	CASSLGQVSGNTIYF
TRBJ2-3	.	TRBD2	TRBV19	TGTGCCAGTAGTATAGAGGGCGGGAGGGCCCCAGATACGCAGTATTTT	CASSIEGGRAPDTQYF
TRBJ2-1	.	TRBD2	TRBV19	TGTGCCAGTAGGAACCCTAAGACTAGCTCTTGGAATGAGCAGTTCTTC	CASRNPKTSSWNEQFF
TRBJ2-7	once	.	TRBV24-1	TGTGCCACCAGTGATGGGGGGACGACGAGGCAGTACTTC	CATSDGGTTRQYF
TRBJ2-2	.	TRBD1	TRBV7-2	TGTGCCAGCAGCTTGGACAGGGCGCGAAGCACCGGGGAGCTGTTTTTT	CASSLDRARSTGELFF
TRBJ2-1	few	TRBD2	TRBV6-6	TGTGCCAGCTCCGGCGATCGGCGGCGTGGGGGGGATGAGCAGTTCTTC	CASSGDRRRGGDEQFF
TRBJ2-7	.	.	TRBV7-8	TGTGCCAGCAGCTTAATTGGGACATTAGACTCCTACGAGCAGTACTTC	CASSLIGTLDSYEQYF
TRBJ2-5	few	.	TRBV6-2/TRBV6-3	TGTGCCAGCAGTTACGGGGGAGGAAGACTAGGGGAAGAGACCCAGTACTTC	CASSYGGGRLGEETQYF
TRBJ2-1	once	TRBD1	TRBV5-4	TGTGCCAGCAGAGGCCGGGACAGGGCCAACAATGAGCAGTTCTTC	CASRGRDRANNEQFF
TRBJ2-5	.	.	TRBV6-2/TRBV6-3	TGTGCCAGCAGCGTAGTGTCAGTGGGCGAGACCCAGTACTTC	CASSVVSVGETQYF
TRBJ1-3	.	.	TRBV5-1	TGCGCCAGCAGTCAAGGGGGCTCTGGAAACACCATATATTTT	CASSQGGSGNTIYF
TRBJ2-5	.	.	TRBV2	TGTGCCAGCGGAAACCAGGGGTTGGGACAAGAGACCCAGTACTTC	CASGNQGLGQETQYF
TRBJ2-7	.	.	TRBV6-2/TRBV6-3	TGTGCCAGCAGCTCCCCGGGACTGGGGACCTACGAGCAGTACTTC	CASSSPGLGTYEQYF
TRBJ2-6	once	.	TRBV6-2/TRBV6-3	TGTGCCAGCAGTTACTTGCCCAGCTCTGGGGCCAACGTCCTGACTTTC	CASSYLPSSGANVLTF
TRBJ1-6	.	.	TRBV4-3	TGCGCCAGCAGCCAAGGCGATTCACCCCTCCACTTT	CASSQGDSPLHF